This T cell receptor (beta chain) originates from a study of cytomegalovirus exposure and HLA in healthy donors. Comments on this clone: Its antigen is not identified.

Primers included in the PCR were 60 Vbeta and 13 Jbeta primers. Libraries were prepared by immunoSEQ multiplex PCR; TCRdb keeps only in-frame clonotypes and omits some of them. The repertoire holds more than 80,000 clones, with about 70% as singletons. The study's findings and limits: In an earlier analysis, about 87% or about 30%: the productive usage of most TCR beta V segments.

V lost 3 bases, J lost 5 bases, and 18 bases stayed unmatched. CDR3 length: 19 residues. Per the germline V gene, CDR1 is LGHNA and CDR2 is YNFKEQ. This sequence was found in a female donor in good health and CMV-seronegative. This chain uses TRBV4-2 with TRBJ1-4; TRBD1 matches 7 bases. Input material: PBMCs. CDR3 protein: CASSHGQALLEKTNEKLFF. In DNA form, the CDR3 reads TGTGCCAGCAGCCACGGACAGGCCCTGCTTGAGAAAACAAATGAAAAACTGTTTTTT.